This T cell receptor beta chain is drawn from a study of T cell repertoires in cytomegalovirus infection. The table lists this clonotype with a few counts. Its antigen is unknown. TCRdb independently ran MiXCR on the reads; one entry per CDR3 protein. This table holds around 500,000 distinct CDR3 sequences, about 44% found once. The trim removed 5 bases at V and 4 bases at J, leaving 5 bases unmatched. This CDR3 has 14 amino acids. Sample: cultured PBMCs, taken from culture after CMV antigen stimulation. The chain uses TRBV12-3 or TRBV12-4 and TRBJ2-5, with TRBD2 identical over 9 bases. The TCR was taken from a human donor in good health (CMV status not recorded). Some clones in this sample may be carry-over from other donors' samples. The CDR3 DNA reads TGTGCCAGCAGTGGCGGGGGGGCGGGAGAGACCCAGTACTTC. Translation gives CASSGGGAGETQYF.